Below, 2 T cell receptor beta chains from the same sample are listed, as sequenced in a study of blood T cell repertoires in COVID-19 (dated by TCRdb to 2018 to 2021). The library was built by means of the immunoSEQ multiplex PCR assay. In its TCRdb copy, this immuneACCESS table keeps in-frame sequences only and misses some clones. Where compared with another copy, unresolved V genes explain less than half of these, and the others have no known cause. The sample has over 250,000 clones on record, more than 85% of them singletons. The ten largest clonotypes hold approximately 2% of the sample. Sequenced input: peripheral blood. The receptors come from a woman aged 25 to 45 with COVID-19, enrolled during active disease.

DNA for the CDR3: TGTGCCACCAGCAGAGCGGGGGAGGCCTATGGCTACACCTTC. Its translation: CATSRAGEAYGYTF. J is TRBJ1-2 and V is TRBV15, with D tentatively TRBD1 (5 bases). V was pared by 1 base and J by 4 bases, with 10 bases between. CDR1 is LNHNV and CDR2 is YYDKDF in the germline V gene (reference sequence). CDR3 length: 14 residues.

The chain links TRBV12-5 to TRBJ2-1, with 9 bases identical to TRBD1. Germline V gives CDR1 LGHNT, CDR2 FRNRAP. V lost 0 bases to trimming and J lost 7 bases; unmatched junction nucleotides: 10. The CDR3 loop spans 17 amino acids. CDR3 in amino acids: CASGLVDGDRAANEQFF. CDR3 bases: TGTGCTAGTGGTTTGGTAGACGGGGACAGGGCCGCGAATGAGCAGTTCTTC.